The subject of this entry is one T cell receptor beta chain. Its antigen is currently not known. One base away there is no much larger clone; base qualities are not given. This sample was taken from a study of beta chain features in type 1 diabetes (dated by TCRdb to 2016 to 2019). With regard to the full study: Patients and healthy donors did not differ in mean age, gender distribution, total cell number or subset yield. A total of roughly 98,000,000 sorted cells were examined across all samples, and a strong correlation was observed between cell number per subset and RNA yield. In the study, TCRB repertoires of sorted circulating CD4+ T cell subsets from recently diagnosed type 1 diabetes patients were compared with those of matched healthy donors. Regulatory and stem cell-like memory subsets were obtained from only 8 patients and about 8 healthy donors, while naive and central memory subsets were obtained from all 30 or so donors. What the study reported, not specific to this receptor: PCR might favor shorter templates, but patient and control samples were amplified and corrected together, so any skew would affect both groups equally. In all four CD4+ subsets, TCRB CDR3 length was moderately but significantly shorter in type 1 diabetes patients. At VDJ recombination sites, type 1 diabetes patients had fewer insertions and more deleted nucleotides, which implies abnormalities in thymic rearrangement. Because small numbers of individuals were included in the HLA sub-analyses, any influence of HLA type on TCRB rearrangement was left unresolved. Sequencing cDNA rather than genomic DNA could over-represent highly expressing activated cells, although activation and CD3 levels did not differ between groups. Naive, central memory and regulatory TCRB repertoires appeared to be more alike among patients than among healthy donors.

From the germline V gene, CDR1 is MDHEN and CDR2 is SYDVKM. The V end gives up 5 bases and the J end 9 bases, leaving 13 bases in the junction not matched to a gene. The CDR3 goes from the cysteine to the phenylalanine over 15 residues. Kept here is only the CDR3 DNA, which spans 45 bases and is read in frame from base 1. Each donor gave one peripheral blood draw, averaging approximately 0.12 L, which was collected into heparinised tubes. A BD FACSAria II was used to sort naive, central memory, regulatory and stem cell-like memory CD4+ T cells with a panel that included CD45RO, CCR7, CD25, CD127, CD95 and CD27. All sorted populations exceeded 95% purity. PBMCs were isolated right away by Lymphoprep density gradient centrifugation and were stained directly, without culture. To minimize batch effects, samples were stained and sorted in pairs, one healthy donor with one patient per experiment. All of the isolated RNA was reverse transcribed with the High Capacity cDNA Reverse Transcription Kit, so expressed TCRB transcripts were sequenced. Naive, central memory and regulatory T cell samples underwent deep immunoSEQ sequencing, averaging around 4 million total reads per sample. Sorted cells were lysed in RLT buffer, and RNA was extracted using DNase-treated RNeasy Micro or Mini kits according to cell number. Each cell subset was processed on its own to prevent cross-contamination, while patient and healthy donor samples were processed together. TCRB sequences were amplified from cDNA with the immunoSEQ multiplex PCR, producing 87-bp fragments spanning the CDR3 region. The amplicons were sequenced using the Illumina HiSeq platform. As for how the authors treated the data: PCR bias was computationally corrected using synthetic template baselines, reads within Hamming distance 2 were collapsed, and singletons that could not be merged were discarded. By aligning reads against IMGT, V, D and J genes, CDR3 length, and insertions or deletions at six rearrangement sites were assigned. Within each subset, clonotype counts were normalized to sorted cell number, after which true diversity and Gini coefficients were computed with the tcR R package. The overlap coefficient, calculated on TCRB nucleotide sequences, was used to quantify repertoire sharing. TCRdb took over this immuneACCESS table, retaining in-frame rearrangements with V and J assigned. Such tables are incomplete; in checked studies, under half of the missing clones stem from an unresolved V gene, and the remainder is unexplained. That table gives V, J and clone size, and the DNA gave D and trimming. This sample gives fewer than 25,000 clones in total; about two thirds of them show up just once. The top ten constitute around 4% of the sample.

Sequencing was carried out using Tregs from blood. The cell subset or site tag for this specimen amounts to: regulatory CD4+ T cells. This sequence uses TRBV28 and TRBJ2-1; TRBD2 matches 7 bases in the middle. This TCR was recovered from a man younger than 30 with type 1 diabetes. The DNA sequence is given as TGTGCCAGCAGTCCGGTTCGCGGGAGCTGGGGTGAGCAGTTCTTC. Translated, it reads CASSPVRGSWGEQFF.